This T cell receptor beta chain was observed in a study of CD8 T cells in ankylosing spondylitis. Points from the study as a whole: Disease-linked clones, CD8+, were relatively rare in peripheral blood.

Germline CDR1 is MNHNS and CDR2 is SASEGT. The CDR3 spans 12 residues. Deletions cut 6 bases from V and 5 bases from J, with 11 bases between. Scientists made TCR beta libraries using quantitative 5'-RACE with molecular barcodes. TCRdb analysed the 5' RACE reads with MiXCR anew, one entry per CDR3 protein. The sample lists 250,000 to 300,000 distinct CDR3 sequences, over 15% occurring once. About this clonotype: Its antigen remains unknown.

The origin of this receptor is a male donor with ankylosing spondylitis or in good health (not recorded which). The sequencing sample was made of blood, either unsorted or a sorted T cell fraction (not recorded which). V is TRBV6-1 and J is TRBJ2-7; D possibly corresponds to TRBD1 (5 bases). As DNA, the CDR3 is TGTGCCAGCAGGGACACATCTCACGAGCAGTACGTC. Translated: CASRDTSHEQYV.